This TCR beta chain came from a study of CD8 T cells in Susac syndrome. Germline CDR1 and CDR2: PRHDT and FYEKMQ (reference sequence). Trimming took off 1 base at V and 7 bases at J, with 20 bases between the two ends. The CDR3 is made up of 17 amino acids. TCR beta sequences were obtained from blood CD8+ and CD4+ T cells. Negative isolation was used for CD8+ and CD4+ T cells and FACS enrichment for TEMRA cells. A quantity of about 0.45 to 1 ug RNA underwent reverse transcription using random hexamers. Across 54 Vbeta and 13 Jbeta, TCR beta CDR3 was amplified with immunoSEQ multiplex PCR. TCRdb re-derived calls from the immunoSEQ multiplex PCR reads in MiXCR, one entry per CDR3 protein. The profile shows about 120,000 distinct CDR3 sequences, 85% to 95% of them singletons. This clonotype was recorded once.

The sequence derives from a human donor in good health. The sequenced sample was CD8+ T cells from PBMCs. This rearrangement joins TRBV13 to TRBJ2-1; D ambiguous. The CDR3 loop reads CASSLEAGLAQENEQFF. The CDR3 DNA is TGTGCCAGCAGCTTAGAGGCCGGGCTCGCCCAAGAGAATGAGCAGTTCTTC.